These 12 T cell receptor beta chains share one sample of origin, sequenced in a study of CD8+CD57+ T cells in acquired aplastic anemia. Both TCR beta VDJ combination and CDR3 sequence profiling were carried out. Genomic DNA was the template for this profiling. TCRdb re-called the reads through MiXCR, storing one row per CDR3 protein. The table lists about 180,000 distinct CDR3 sequences, around 45% of them singletons. The sequenced sample consisted of sorted CD4+, CD8+, or CD8+CD57+ T cells (not recorded which) from PBMCs. These TCRs come from a human donor in good health.

For the CDR3, the DNA is TGTGCCAGCAGCCCGACAGGAAAACTGTTTTTT. It translates to CASSPTGKLFF. The V gene is TRBV7-9, the J gene TRBJ1-4; D possibly corresponds to TRBD1 (6 bases). The ends were cut back, 5 bases at V and 10 bases at J, with 8 bases in the middle. Germline lookup yields CDR1 SEHNR and CDR2 FQNEAQ (reference sequence). The CDR3 contains 11 residues.

This clonotype showed up just a few times. This may be a read error: a much more frequent sequence differs by one nucleotide. The chain is built from TRBV5-1 and TRBJ2-3; D gene uncertain. Germline values: CDR1 SGHRS, CDR2 YFSETQ. This CDR3 spans 12 amino acids. Trimming removed 6 bases at V and 6 bases at J, with 11 bases between. The CDR3 coding sequence is TGCGCCAGCATGTACTCAGGTGATACGCAGTATTTT. As protein: CASMYSGDTQYF.

This clonotype was detected ten times or more. The V call is TRBV6-5, the J call TRBJ2-7, with no clear D. This CDR3 region has 16 residues. Germline CDR1 MNHEY, CDR2 SVGAGI. Trimming removed 4 bases from V and 1 base from J, with 17 bases in between. CDR3 loop: CASSSTRRIPSYEQYF. As DNA, the CDR3 is TGTGCCAGCAGTTCCACACGACGGATCCCTTCCTACGAGCAGTACTTC.

The gene calls are TRBV6-5 and TRBJ1-2; no clear D gene. The V gene lost 3 bases and the J gene lost 3 bases, with 11 bases spanning the gap. The V gene's germline CDR1 is MNHEY and CDR2 SVGAGI. The CDR3 loop spans 14 amino acids. In DNA, the CDR3 is TGTGCCAGCAGTTATAGGGTTGGGGACTATGGCTACACCTTC. Translation: CASSYRVGDYGYTF.

This clonotype has at least ten counts. The J gene is TRBJ1-5, the V gene TRBV5-1; no firm D call. V dropped 0 bases and J dropped 0 bases, with 7 bases sitting between them. The CDR3 length is 15 residues. CDR1 SGHRS and CDR2 YFSETQ come from the germline V gene. CDR3 protein: CASSLDGFSNQPQHF. CDR3 nucleotide sequence: TGCGCCAGCAGCTTGGACGGGTTTAGCAATCAGCCCCAGCATTTT.

Details on this clonotype: A read error is possible here, since a much larger clone lies one base away. The chain combines TRBV5-1 with TRBJ2-1; 7 bases fit TRBD2. Germline V gene lookup returns CDR1 SGHRS and CDR2 YFSETQ. The CDR3 loop spans 15 amino acids. The CDR3: CASSLWSGDYNKQFF. As DNA, the CDR3 is TGCGCCAGCAGCTTGTGGAGCGGGGACTACAATAAGCAGTTCTTC.

In its sample, this clonotype was seen many times. The chain is built from TRBV7-3 and TRBJ2-2; D remains unclear. The V end was cut by 0 bases, the J end by 6 bases, with 2 bases between. CDR3 size: 12 residues. Germline CDR1 reads SGHTA; CDR2 reads FQGTGA. This CDR3 is CASSLTSGELFF. DNA of the CDR3: TGTGCCAGCAGCTTAACCTCCGGGGAGCTGTTTTTT.

Remarks on this clonotype: This CDR3 is missing its conserved last phenylalanine or tryptophan, likely due to a read error. The V and J genes are TRBV7-9 and TRBJ2-7; D unclear. The CDR3 consists of 14 residues. Germline V gives CDR1 SEHNR, CDR2 FQNEAQ (reference sequence). Trimming took off 4 bases at V and 2 bases at J, with 12 bases between the two ends. The CDR3 loop is CASSYKGIPYEQYS. CDR3 DNA sequence: TGTGCCAGCAGCTATAAGGGAATCCCCTACGAGCAGTACTCC.

The V gene is TRBV2, the J gene TRBJ1-6; D gene uncertain. Germline values: CDR1 SNHLY, CDR2 FYNNEI. Trimming left V 6 bases short and J 0 bases short, with 9 bases between. The CDR3 extends over 15 amino acids. The CDR3 here is CASRFFSSYNSPLHF. CDR3 DNA: TGTGCCAGCAGATTTTTTAGCTCCTATAATTCACCCCTCCACTTT.

This chain connects TRBV18 to TRBJ2-3; no clear D gene. CDR1 and CDR2 from the germline V gene are KGHSH and LQKENI. Trimming pared 0 bases from V and 5 bases from J, leaving 6 bases between. There are 13 residues in the CDR3. The CDR3 nucleotides are TGTGCCAGCTCACCACCGATTATAGATACGCAGTATTTT. Translation gives CASSPPIIDTQYF. Based on the CDR3 plus reference TRBV18 and TRBJ2-3, the full variable domain is NAGVMQNPRHLVRRRGQEARLRCSPMKGHSHVYWYRQLPEEGLKFMVYLQKENIIDESGMPKERFSAEFPKEGPSILRIQQVVRGDSAAYFCASSPPIIDTQYFGPGTRLTVL.

As concerns this clonotype: Compared with germline, one end of the junction differs, possibly owing to a read error. The rearrangement joins TRBV10-3 to TRBJ2-7, with D unclear. The CDR3 has 11 amino acids. Germline V gives CDR1 ENHRY, CDR2 SYGVKD. CDR3 sequence reads: CAISSSHEQYF. CDR3 DNA: TGTGCCATCAGTAGCAGCCACGAGCAGTATTTC.

J is TRBJ2-5 and V is TRBV7-2; unclear D gene. V shed 5 bases and J shed 5 bases, with 15 bases lying between them. This CDR3 has 14 residues. Germline V gives CDR1 SGHTA, CDR2 FQGNSA. CDR3 in amino acids: CASSVRLFRETQYF. CDR3 coding DNA: TGTGCCAGCAGCGTACGGTTATTCAGGGAGACCCAGTACTTC.